The rows below give T cell receptor beta chains drawn from one sample of a study of human T cells and chemical hapten exposure. TCRdb passed the RACE reads through MiXCR, listing each CDR3 protein once. The sample yields 95,000 to 130,000 distinct CDR3 sequences, roughly an eighth seen once. The material sequenced was whole blood, taken in connection with sensitization to the hapten diphenylcyclopropenone (DPC). The source of these receptors is a woman aged 45-59 years with alopecia areata. Some clones in this sample may be carry-over from other donors' samples. CDR3s include the opening cysteine and the closing phenylalanine or tryptophan. The D gene is left open where the match is weak. A clone size is listed for some rows: how often the clone was seen (once, few, many), or a class if it is expanded.

V gene: TRBV7-6; J gene: TRBJ2-2; D gene: TRBD2; clone size: many; CDR3 DNA: TGTGCCAGCAGCCCCATTAACCCGGGGACTAGCGGGGTGATCGGGGAGCTGTTTTTT; CDR3 protein: CASSPINPGTSGVIGELFF
V gene: TRBV20-1; J gene: TRBJ2-7; D gene: -; clone size: few; CDR3 DNA: TGCAGTGCTAGGCCAGGGCACCCCTACGAGCAGTACTTC; CDR3 protein: CSARPGHPYEQYF
V gene: TRBV12-3/TRBV12-4; J gene: TRBJ2-5; D gene: TRBD2; clone size: many; CDR3 DNA: TGTGCCAGCAGTCCAAGACCCGGGGGACTAGCGAAAACAGAGACCCAGTACTTC; CDR3 protein: CASSPRPGGLAKTETQYF
V gene: TRBV7-9; J gene: TRBJ1-2; D gene: -; clone size: few; CDR3 DNA: TGTGCCAGCAGCCTAACCGAATTCTATGGCTACACCTTC; CDR3 protein: CASSLTEFYGYTF
V gene: TRBV3-1; J gene: TRBJ2-1; D gene: -; clone size: -; CDR3 DNA: TGTGCCAGCAGCCAAGATTACAGGTTGAGCACCTACAATGAGCAGTTCTTC; CDR3 protein: CASSQDYRLSTYNEQFF
V gene: TRBV9; J gene: TRBJ1-1; D gene: -; clone size: few; CDR3 DNA: TGTGCCAGCAGCGTAGTTACAGCGAACACTGAAGCTTTCTTT; CDR3 protein: CASSVVTANTEAFF
V gene: TRBV27; J gene: TRBJ2-7; D gene: -; clone size: many; CDR3 DNA: TGTGCCAGCAGTTCGGGGGCGAACTACGAGCAGTACTTC; CDR3 protein: CASSSGANYEQYF
V gene: TRBV6-2/TRBV6-3; J gene: TRBJ1-5; D gene: -; clone size: many; CDR3 DNA: TGTGCCAGCAGAGGCCGAAATCAGCCCCAGCATTTT; CDR3 protein: CASRGRNQPQHF
V gene: TRBV10-1; J gene: TRBJ2-7; D gene: TRBD2; clone size: -; CDR3 DNA: TGCGCCAGCAGTAGTGGACTAGGGACCGAGCAGTACTTC; CDR3 protein: CASSSGLGTEQYF
V gene: TRBV6-6; J gene: TRBJ1-3; D gene: -; clone size: -; CDR3 DNA: TGTGCCAGCAGTTACTCCCGAGACACCATATATTTT; CDR3 protein: CASSYSRDTIYF
V gene: TRBV29-1; J gene: TRBJ1-2; D gene: -; clone size: many; CDR3 DNA: TGCAGCGTTCGGGGGTTCTATGGCTACACCTTC; CDR3 protein: CSVRGFYGYTF
V gene: TRBV29-1; J gene: TRBJ1-1; D gene: -; clone size: few; CDR3 DNA: TGCAGCGTTGGAGTTACGGTAAACACTGAAGCTTTCTTT; CDR3 protein: CSVGVTVNTEAFF
V gene: TRBV10-3; J gene: TRBJ1-6; D gene: TRBD1; clone size: many; CDR3 DNA: TGTGCCATCACCCCGGGACAGGGGAGGTCACCCCTCCACTTT; CDR3 protein: CAITPGQGRSPLHF
V gene: TRBV13; J gene: TRBJ2-1; D gene: -; clone size: -; CDR3 DNA: TGTGCCAGCATCCGGCGCCTGGGCTCCTACAATGAGCAGTTCTTC; CDR3 protein: CASIRRLGSYNEQFF
V gene: TRBV12-2; J gene: TRBJ1-1; D gene: -; clone size: few; CDR3 DNA: TGTGCAAGTCGCCCTAACAGAGACGGTTACCTAGAAGCTTTCTTT; CDR3 protein: CASRPNRDGYLEAFF
V gene: TRBV7-2; J gene: TRBJ1-4; D gene: -; clone size: few; CDR3 DNA: TGTGCCAGCAGCTTATACGGTGAAAAACTGTTTTTT; CDR3 protein: CASSLYGEKLFF
V gene: TRBV2; J gene: TRBJ2-5; D gene: TRBD1; clone size: few; CDR3 DNA: TGTGCCAGCAGAGCGGACAGGGGAAAGACCCAGTACTTC; CDR3 protein: CASRADRGKTQYF
V gene: TRBV12-3/TRBV12-4; J gene: TRBJ1-1; D gene: -; clone size: many; CDR3 DNA: TGTGCCAGCAGTTTAATGGGAGAATTGAACACTGAAGCTTTCTTT; CDR3 protein: CASSLMGELNTEAFF
V gene: TRBV2; J gene: TRBJ1-1; D gene: -; clone size: -; CDR3 DNA: TGTGCCAGCAGGGGGGATGCCACTGAAGCTTTCTTT; CDR3 protein: CASRGDATEAFF
V gene: TRBV12-3/TRBV12-4; J gene: TRBJ1-1; D gene: -; clone size: -; CDR3 DNA: TGTGCCAGCAGTAAGGGGGTTGAAGCTTTCTTT; CDR3 protein: CASSKGVEAFF
V gene: TRBV5-1; J gene: TRBJ2-6; D gene: TRBD1; clone size: many; CDR3 DNA: TGCGCCAGCAGCTTATCCGGGACAGGGAGCTCTGGGGCCAACGTCCTGACTTTC; CDR3 protein: CASSLSGTGSSGANVLTF
V gene: TRBV28; J gene: TRBJ2-7; D gene: TRBD1; clone size: many; CDR3 DNA: TGTGCCAGCCTACGACAGGGCCCCTACGAGCAGTACTTC; CDR3 protein: CASLRQGPYEQYF
V gene: TRBV7-6; J gene: TRBJ2-7; D gene: -; clone size: many; CDR3 DNA: TGTGCCAGCAGCTTGTCCCGGGGCCCCTACGAGCAGTACTTC; CDR3 protein: CASSLSRGPYEQYF
V gene: TRBV11-2; J gene: TRBJ1-1; D gene: -; clone size: -; CDR3 DNA: TGTGCCAGCAGCAAGGACAGAAACACTGAAGCTTTCTTT; CDR3 protein: CASSKDRNTEAFF
V gene: TRBV20-1; J gene: TRBJ1-4; D gene: -; clone size: -; CDR3 DNA: TGCAGTGCTCCTGCGGACAGCGCAACTAATGAAAAACTGTTTTTT; CDR3 protein: CSAPADSATNEKLFF
V gene: TRBV2; J gene: TRBJ2-2; D gene: -; clone size: many; CDR3 DNA: TGTGCCAGCACCCGCAGGGGGGGCGGGTTGAACACCGGGGAGCTGTTTTTT; CDR3 protein: CASTRRGGGLNTGELFF
V gene: TRBV20-1; J gene: TRBJ2-7; D gene: -; clone size: -; CDR3 DNA: TGCAGTGCTAGAGACGTAAGCTACGAGCAGTACTTC; CDR3 protein: CSARDVSYEQYF
V gene: TRBV7-9; J gene: TRBJ1-2; D gene: -; clone size: few; CDR3 DNA: TGTGCCAGCAGCTCGGAGGGTCAGGGCTACACCTTC; CDR3 protein: CASSSEGQGYTF
V gene: TRBV5-1; J gene: TRBJ2-1; D gene: -; clone size: many; CDR3 DNA: TGCGCCAGCAGCTCCGACGGGGCCTCCTACAATGAGCAGTTCTTC; CDR3 protein: CASSSDGASYNEQFF
V gene: TRBV10-2; J gene: TRBJ2-6; D gene: TRBD1; clone size: many; CDR3 DNA: TGCGCCAGCAGGCAGGGGGCTGGGGCCAACGTCCTGACTTTC; CDR3 protein: CASRQGAGANVLTF
V gene: TRBV29-1; J gene: TRBJ1-1; D gene: TRBD1; clone size: few; CDR3 DNA: TGCAGCGTTGAAGATTGGGACAGGGGGCGAGGATACACTGAAGCTTTCTTT; CDR3 protein: CSVEDWDRGRGYTEAFF
V gene: TRBV28; J gene: TRBJ2-1; D gene: TRBD2; clone size: -; CDR3 DNA: TGTGCCAGCAGCTGGGGGGGTAATGAGCAGTTCTTC; CDR3 protein: CASSWGGNEQFF
V gene: TRBV28; J gene: TRBJ2-4; D gene: -; clone size: few; CDR3 DNA: TGTGCCAGCAGTTTAGAGAACATTCAGTACTTC; CDR3 protein: CASSLENIQYF
V gene: TRBV5-1; J gene: TRBJ2-2; D gene: -; clone size: -; CDR3 DNA: TGCGCCAGCAGCACCTTACAGGGGAGGAGCACCGGGGAGCTGTTTTTT; CDR3 protein: CASSTLQGRSTGELFF
V gene: TRBV28; J gene: TRBJ1-5; D gene: -; clone size: -; CDR3 DNA: TGTGCCAGCAGGGGGGCCCTATTACGGCCCCAGCATTTT; CDR3 protein: CASRGALLRPQHF
V gene: TRBV5-1; J gene: TRBJ2-2; D gene: -; clone size: -; CDR3 DNA: TGCGCCAGCAGCTCCAGGGTGAGAAACACCGGGGAGCTGTTTTTT; CDR3 protein: CASSSRVRNTGELFF
V gene: TRBV6-6; J gene: TRBJ1-2; D gene: -; clone size: few; CDR3 DNA: TGTGCCAGCAGTTACAATGGCGGCTACACCTTC; CDR3 protein: CASSYNGGYTF
V gene: TRBV12-3/TRBV12-4; J gene: TRBJ1-1; D gene: -; clone size: few; CDR3 DNA: TGTGCCAGCAGTTTGGGGTTCGGAGACACTGAAGCTTTCTTT; CDR3 protein: CASSLGFGDTEAFF
V gene: TRBV7-2; J gene: TRBJ2-1; D gene: TRBD2; clone size: many; CDR3 DNA: TGTGCCAGCAGCCCGGGACTAGCGGGAGCGGAGCAGTTCTTC; CDR3 protein: CASSPGLAGAEQFF
V gene: TRBV4-3; J gene: TRBJ1-6; D gene: -; clone size: -; CDR3 DNA: TGCGCCAGCAGCGAAGTCCCCGGGGTGGGGGCCAGGTATTCACCCCTCCACTTT; CDR3 protein: CASSEVPGVGARYSPLHF
V gene: TRBV12-3/TRBV12-4; J gene: TRBJ1-5; D gene: TRBD1; clone size: few; CDR3 DNA: TGTGCCAGCAGTGCGACAGGGAAACTTGGCCAGCCCCAGCATTTT; CDR3 protein: CASSATGKLGQPQHF
V gene: TRBV7-8; J gene: TRBJ2-6; D gene: -; clone size: few; CDR3 DNA: TGTGCCAGCAGCTTAGACAGGCCTGGGGCCAACGTCCTGACTTTC; CDR3 protein: CASSLDRPGANVLTF
V gene: TRBV29-1; J gene: TRBJ1-1; D gene: -; clone size: -; CDR3 DNA: TGCAGCGTCCACTCCCGGGGCACTGAAGCTTTCTTT; CDR3 protein: CSVHSRGTEAFF
V gene: TRBV7-2; J gene: TRBJ2-3; D gene: -; clone size: many; CDR3 DNA: TGTGCCAGCAGCTTAGAGGGAAGTCCGCTAGATACGCAGTATTTT; CDR3 protein: CASSLEGSPLDTQYF